This T cell receptor (beta chain) was documented in a study of T cell repertoires in cytomegalovirus infection. Regarding the study as a whole: It was HLA-C-restricted CMV-specific TCR beta clonotypes that dominated the response ex vivo.

Each CDR3 protein is one row after TCRdb ran MiXCR on the reads. The table lists about 770,000 distinct CDR3 sequences, just under 30% of them singletons. As for this clonotype: Its specificity is not known.

V trimming: 5 bases; J trimming: 3 bases; junction bases outside the gene matches: 5. The CDR3 runs 16 residues. The clonotype originates from a human donor in good health (CMV status not recorded). Some clones in this sample may be carry-over from other donors' samples. The input for sequencing was cultured CD8+ T cells from PBMCs, taken from culture after CMV antigen stimulation. This chain links TRBV12-3 or TRBV12-4 with TRBJ2-5; 14 bases match TRBD2. The CDR3 nucleotides are TGTGCCAGCAGTACGACTAGCGGGGGGGCCAAAGAGACCCAGTACTTC. Amino acids: CASSTTSGGAKETQYF.